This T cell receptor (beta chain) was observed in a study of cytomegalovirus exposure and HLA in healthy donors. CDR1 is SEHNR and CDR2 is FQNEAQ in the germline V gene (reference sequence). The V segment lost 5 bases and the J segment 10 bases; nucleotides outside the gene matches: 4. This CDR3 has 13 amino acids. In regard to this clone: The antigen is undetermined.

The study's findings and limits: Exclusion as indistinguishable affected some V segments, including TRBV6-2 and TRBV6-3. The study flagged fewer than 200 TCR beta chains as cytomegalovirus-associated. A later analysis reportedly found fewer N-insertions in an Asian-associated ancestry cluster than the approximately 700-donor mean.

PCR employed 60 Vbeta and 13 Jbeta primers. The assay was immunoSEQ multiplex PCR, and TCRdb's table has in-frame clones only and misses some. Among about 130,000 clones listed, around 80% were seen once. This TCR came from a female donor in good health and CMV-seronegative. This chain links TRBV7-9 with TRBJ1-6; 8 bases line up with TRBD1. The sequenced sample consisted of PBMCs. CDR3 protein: CASSPDRGSPLHF. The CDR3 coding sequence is TGTGCCAGCAGCCCCGACAGGGGCTCACCCCTCCACTTT.